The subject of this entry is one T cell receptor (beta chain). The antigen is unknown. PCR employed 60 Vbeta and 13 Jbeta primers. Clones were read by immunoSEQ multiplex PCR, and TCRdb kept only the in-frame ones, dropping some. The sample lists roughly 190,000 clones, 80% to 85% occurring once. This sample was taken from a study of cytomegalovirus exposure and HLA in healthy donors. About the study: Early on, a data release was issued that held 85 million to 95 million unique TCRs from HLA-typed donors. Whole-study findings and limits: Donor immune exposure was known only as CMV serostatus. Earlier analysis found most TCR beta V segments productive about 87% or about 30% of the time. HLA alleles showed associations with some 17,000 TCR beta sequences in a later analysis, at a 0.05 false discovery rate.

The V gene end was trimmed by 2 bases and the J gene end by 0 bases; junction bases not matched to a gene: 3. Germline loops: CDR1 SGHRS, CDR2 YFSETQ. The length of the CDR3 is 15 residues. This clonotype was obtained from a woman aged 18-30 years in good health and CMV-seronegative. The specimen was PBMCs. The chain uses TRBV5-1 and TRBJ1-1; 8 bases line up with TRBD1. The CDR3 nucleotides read TGCGCCAGCAGCTTCGGACAGGGCATGAACACTGAAGCTTTCTTT. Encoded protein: CASSFGQGMNTEAFF.